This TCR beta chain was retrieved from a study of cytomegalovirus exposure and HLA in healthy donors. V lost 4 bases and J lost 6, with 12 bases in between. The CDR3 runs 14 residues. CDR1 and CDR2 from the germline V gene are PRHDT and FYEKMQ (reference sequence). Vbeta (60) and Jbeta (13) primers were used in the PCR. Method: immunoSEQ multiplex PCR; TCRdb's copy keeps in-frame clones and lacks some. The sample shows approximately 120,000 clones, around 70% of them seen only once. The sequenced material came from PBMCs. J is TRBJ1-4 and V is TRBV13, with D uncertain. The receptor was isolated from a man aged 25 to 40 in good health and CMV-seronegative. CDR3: CASSSTDGYEKLFF. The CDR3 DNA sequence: TGTGCCAGCAGCTCCACAGACGGCTATGAAAAACTGTTTTTT. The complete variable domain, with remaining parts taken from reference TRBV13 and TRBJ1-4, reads AAGVIQSPRHLIKEKRETATLKCYPIPRHDTVYWYQQGPGQDPQFLISFYEKMQSDKGSIPDRFSAQQFSDYHSELNMSSLELGDSALYFCASSSTDGYEKLFFGSGTQLSVL.